This TCR beta chain was sequenced during a study of T cell responses to AZD1222 COVID-19 vaccine. In the case of this clone: Its antigen remains unidentified.

Germline-derived CDR1 and CDR2 are MNHEY and SVGAGI. The CDR3 spans 13 residues. V was shortened by 6 bases and J by 2 bases, with 11 bases between the two germline ends. Second doses were pooled across both intervals (about 4 or about 12 weeks). Profiled with immunoSEQ multiplex PCR; TCRdb holds only in-frame clones, not every one. The data contain more than 80,000 clones, around 93% of them seen just once; the ten biggest clones take up less than 35%. Findings and limits, study-wide: At 160-218 and 743-854, vaccine-associated CD4 TCRs were dominant, and they spanned spike. Most donors were white British and more were female, and clonal diversity was possibly underestimated. Among spike-specific TCRs, nearly half reportedly target unmutated variant regions.

The origin of this receptor is an adult who received the AZD1222 COVID-19 vaccine. Sequenced here: peripheral blood, sampled 28 days after the second AZD1222 dose. The J gene is TRBJ2-7, the V gene TRBV6-5, with D possibly matching TRBD2 (6 bases). CDR3 nucleotide sequence: TGTGCCAGCAGACGGGGACTCACCTACGAGCAGTACTTC. It specifies CASRRGLTYEQYF.